Listed here are 30 T cell receptor beta chains from one sample, sequenced in a study of cytomegalovirus exposure and HLA in healthy donors. With 60 Vbeta and 13 Jbeta primers, the PCR was carried out. Assay: immunoSEQ multiplex PCR; the TCRdb copy retains only in-frame clones and omits some. The sample has around 140,000 clones, about three quarters seen once. What was sequenced was PBMCs. The receptors were sampled from a man between 45 and 60 years old in good health and CMV-seropositive.

The chain is built from TRBV7-9 and TRBJ2-3; 7 bases fit TRBD2. The V segment lost 5 bases and the J segment 2 bases; nucleotides outside the gene matches: 4. CDR3 length: 14 residues. Germline CDR1 and CDR2: SEHNR and FQNEAQ (reference sequence). In nucleotides, the CDR3 is TGTGCCAGCAGCCCTACTAGCGCCACAGATACGCAGTATTTT. Translating gives CASSPTSATDTQYF.

There are a few counts of this clone. CDR3 amino acids: CASSLSGTGELFF. The CDR3, as DNA: TGTGCCAGCAGCCTTTCGGGTACCGGGGAGCTGTTTTTT. The rearrangement uses TRBV7-9 and TRBJ2-2; the D is unclear. This CDR3 contains 13 residues. Deletions cut 5 bases from V and 5 bases from J, with 9 bases between. From germline, CDR1 is SEHNR and CDR2 FQNEAQ (reference sequence).

The rearrangement uses TRBV5-4 and TRBJ2-1; 7 bases align to TRBD2. There are 16 residues in the CDR3. V lost 1 base, J lost 1 base, and 5 bases stayed unmatched. Germline loops: CDR1 SGHNT, CDR2 YYREEE (reference sequence). CDR3 protein: CASSLYGGESYNEQFF. CDR3 bases: TGTGCCAGCAGCTTGTATGGGGGGGAATCCTACAATGAGCAGTTCTTC.

V is TRBV5-6 and J is TRBJ1-2, with 12 bases fitting TRBD1. This CDR3 spans 17 amino acids. With 4 bases clipped from V and 1 base from J, the junction kept 8 bases outside the gene matches. In germline, CDR1 is SGHDT, CDR2 YYEEEE. CDR3 DNA sequence: TGTGCCAGCAGCCCCCGGGACAGGGGGCTTCGTAACTATGGCTACACCTTC. The encoded protein is CASSPRDRGLRNYGYTF.

The V and J genes are TRBV19 and TRBJ2-7, with TRBD2 matching over 12 bases. The CDR3 spans 15 residues. Germline CDR1 is LNHDA and CDR2 is SQIVND (reference sequence). Trimming took 6 bases from V and 6 from J; bases not matched to a gene: 9. CDR3 region: CASSLGLAGTREQYF. In nucleotides, the CDR3 is TGTGCCAGTAGCCTAGGACTAGCGGGAACCCGCGAGCAGTACTTC. The complete variable domain, with remaining parts taken from reference TRBV19 and TRBJ2-7, reads DGGITQSPKYLFRKEGQNVTLSCEQNLNHDAMYWYRQDPGQGLRLIYYSQIVNDFQKGDIAEGYSVSREKKESFPLTVTSAQKNPTAFYLCASSLGLAGTREQYFGPGTRLTVT.

This clone was counted a few times. The chain couples TRBV6-5 to TRBJ1-2; D call uncertain. The CDR3 runs 16 residues. V shed 4 bases and J shed 4 bases, with 19 bases lying between them. CDR1 is MNHEY and CDR2 is SVGAGI in the germline V gene. The CDR3 loop is CASSFGLSNSGYGYTF. Written as DNA, the CDR3 is TGTGCCAGCAGTTTCGGCCTATCCAACAGCGGCTATGGCTACACCTTC.

CDR3 bases: TGTGCCAGCAGTCCCGGGACTAGTTGGGGCACAGATACGCAGTATTTT. Residues: CASSPGTSWGTDTQYF. The chain joins TRBV25-1 to TRBJ2-3, with TRBD2 identical over 8 bases. V shed 5 bases, J shed 1 base, and the junction held 8 bases outside the gene matches. CDR1 is MGHDK, CDR2 SYGVNS, per germline. This CDR3 has 16 residues.

This clone was seen a handful of times. The V gene is TRBV19, the J gene TRBJ2-7, with 15 bases fitting TRBD2. The J segment lost 4 bases and the V segment lost 5 bases, leaving 9 bases of the junction unmatched. The CDR3 spans 17 residues. Per germline, CDR1 LNHDA and CDR2 SQIVND (reference sequence). The CDR3 here is CASSPGLAGGASYEQYF. The DNA for the CDR3 is TGTGCCAGTAGTCCCGGACTAGCGGGAGGGGCCTCTTACGAGCAGTACTTC. The whole variable domain, filled in from reference TRBV19 and TRBJ2-7, reads DGGITQSPKYLFRKEGQNVTLSCEQNLNHDAMYWYRQDPGQGLRLIYYSQIVNDFQKGDIAEGYSVSREKKESFPLTVTSAQKNPTAFYLCASSPGLAGGASYEQYFGPGTRLTVT.

The V and J genes are TRBV6-1 and TRBJ2-3; D gene unclear. The germline gives CDR1 MNHNS, CDR2 SASEGT. V was pared by 2 bases and J by 2 bases, with 14 bases between. The CDR3 runs to 16 residues. As DNA, the CDR3 is TGTGCCAGCAGTGAAATTTTGGCAGGCCCCACAGATACGCAGTATTTT. This gives the protein CASSEILAGPTDTQYF.

The chain employs TRBV10-3 and TRBJ2-1; 12 bases match TRBD2. Germline CDR1 and CDR2: ENHRY and SYGVKD. The CDR3 is 18 amino acids. V shed 8 bases and J 0 bases; nucleotides not matched to a gene: 11. This chain's CDR3 is CAIPGLAGPHSSYNEQFF. The CDR3 DNA reads as TGTGCCATCCCGGGACTAGCGGGTCCCCATAGCTCCTACAATGAGCAGTTCTTC.

V and J are TRBV18 and TRBJ1-5; 9 nucleotides line up with TRBD1. CDR1 is KGHSH, CDR2 LQKENI, per germline. V was pared by 6 bases and J by 3 bases, with 18 bases of the junction left unmatched. The CDR3 is 19 amino acids. The CDR3 DNA follows: TGTGCCAGCTCCCCCAATCCGGGACAGGGAGGGAAAAACAATCAGCCCCAGCATTTT. Its protein product is CASSPNPGQGGKNNQPQHF.

The rearrangement joins TRBV6-6 to TRBJ2-2; the D gene is possibly TRBD1 (6 bases). CDR3 length equals 14 residues. CDR1 is MNHNY, CDR2 SVGAGI, per germline (reference sequence). V lost 5 bases, J lost 5 bases, and 12 bases lay in between. The CDR3 sequence is CASSLRTETGELFF. The CDR3 DNA is TGTGCCAGCAGTCTTAGGACAGAAACCGGGGAGCTGTTTTTT.

This clone appeared a few times. This chain connects TRBV5-8 to TRBJ1-1; the match to TRBD1 covers 9 bases. Trimming at V came to 2 bases and at J to 0 bases, leaving 2 bases not matched to a gene. This CDR3 has 15 residues. Germline loops: CDR1 SGHTS, CDR2 YDEGEE. This chain's CDR3 is CASSLGQGMNTEAFF. The CDR3 DNA is TGTGCCAGCAGCTTAGGACAGGGGATGAACACTGAAGCTTTCTTT.

V gene TRBV21-1 combines with J gene TRBJ1-1; the table's D call of TRBD1 was not tested on the DNA. TRBV21-1 is annotated as a pseudogene. There are 14 residues in the CDR3. The CDR3 region is CASSKTGRVTEAFF. The CDR3 nucleotides read TGTGCCAGCAGCAAAACCGGCAGGGTCACTGAAGCTTTCTTT.

The chain couples TRBV29-1 to TRBJ1-4; 7 bases are shared with TRBD1. V lost 6 bases to trimming and J lost 6 bases; unmatched junction nucleotides: 4. Germline V gene sequence: CDR1 SQVTM, CDR2 ANQGSEA. The CDR3 has 12 residues. The CDR3 sequence: CSVLQGDEKLFF. The CDR3 DNA is TGCAGCGTCCTTCAGGGGGATGAAAAACTGTTTTTT.

This clone has more than one count but fewer than ten. In nucleotides, the CDR3 is TGTGCCAGCAGTTACTCGGGGGGTAACTATGGCTACACCTTC. It yields the protein CASSYSGGNYGYTF. The V and J genes are TRBV6-6 and TRBJ1-2; tentatively, D is TRBD1 (5 bases). The CDR3 has 14 residues. The V and J ends lost 0 bases and 1 base respectively, with 6 bases between them. Germline assignment: CDR1 MNHNY and CDR2 SVGAGI (reference sequence).

This chain links TRBV14 with TRBJ1-1, with a possible D match to TRBD1 (5 bases). V lost 0 bases and J 4 bases, leaving 15 bases between the germline ends. Germline CDR1 is SGHDN and CDR2 is FVKESK. CDR3 length: 16 amino acids. The chain's CDR3 is CASSQDQWGLGTEAFF. CDR3 nucleotides: TGTGCCAGCAGCCAAGATCAGTGGGGCTTGGGCACTGAAGCTTTCTTT.

This chain links TRBV7-2 with TRBJ1-5; D gene ambiguous. CDR1 and CDR2 from the germline V gene are SGHTA and FQGNSA. CDR3 length: 13 residues. V gave up 3 bases and J gave up 6 bases, with 9 bases separating them. The CDR3 loop is CASSLRFAQPQHF. In DNA, the CDR3 is TGTGCCAGCAGCTTGAGGTTTGCTCAGCCCCAGCATTTT.

This sequence joins TRBV5-1 and TRBJ1-5, with 8 bases identical to TRBD1. This CDR3 has 15 amino acids. CDR1 SGHRS and CDR2 YFSETQ come from the germline V gene. Trimming removed 0 bases from V and 6 bases from J; junction bases left unmatched: 5. The CDR3 region is CASSLGGTGSQPQHF. CDR3 DNA sequence: TGCGCCAGCAGCTTGGGCGGGACAGGATCTCAGCCCCAGCATTTT.

The chain recombines TRBV10-3 with TRBJ2-1; 9 bases map to TRBD2. Germline CDR1 and CDR2: ENHRY and SYGVKD. Trimming took 6 bases from V and 5 from J; bases not matched to a gene: 8. The CDR3 extends over 15 amino acids. The CDR3 DNA follows: TGTGCCATCAGGTCCCAGCGGGGGGTGGACAATGAGCAGTTCTTC. Protein product: CAIRSQRGVDNEQFF.

V is TRBV5-1 and J is TRBJ2-2, with 8 bases that match TRBD2. V shed 5 bases and J 4 bases; nucleotides not matched to a gene: 10. Germline V gene lookup returns CDR1 SGHRS and CDR2 YFSETQ. This CDR3 has 16 amino acids. CDR3 sequence (DNA): TGCGCCAGCAGGCGGCGAGCGGGGGACCTCACCGGGGAGCTGTTTTTT. It yields the protein CASRRRAGDLTGELFF.

The chain combines TRBV10-3 with TRBJ1-3, with D possibly TRBD1 on 5 matching bases. The CDR3 is made up of 16 amino acids. Trimming pared 4 bases from V and 2 bases from J, leaving 15 bases between. Germline assignment: CDR1 ENHRY and CDR2 SYGVKD. DNA of the CDR3: TGTGCCATCAGTGGGGGGGGAGCCACTACTGGAAACACCATATATTTT. As protein: CAISGGGATTGNTIYF.

The chain has TRBV15 and TRBJ2-5; 10 nucleotides align to TRBD2. Germline values: CDR1 LNHNV, CDR2 YYDKDF (reference sequence). After removal of 4 bases from V and 3 bases from J, the junction contained 5 bases not matched to a gene. The CDR3 covers 15 residues. The CDR3 bases are TGTGCCACCAGCAAAATGCTAGCGGGAGAAGAGACCCAGTACTTC. Its translation: CATSKMLAGEETQYF.

The J gene is TRBJ1-2, the V gene TRBV6-1; 8 positions match TRBD1. The CDR3 is 15 residues long. Germline loops: CDR1 MNHNS, CDR2 SASEGT. J lost 5 bases, V lost 2 bases, and 7 bases had no gene match. CDR3 sequence reads: CASSEYGGQGYGYTF. The CDR3 nucleotides are TGTGCCAGCAGTGAATACGGAGGACAGGGTTATGGCTACACCTTC.

The chain employs TRBV5-1 and TRBJ2-4, with D perhaps TRBD2 (7 bases). This CDR3 comprises 16 residues. Trimming cost V 0 bases and J 1 base, with 11 bases left between them. The germline V gene has CDR1 SGHRS and CDR2 YFSETQ. The CDR3 nucleotides are TGCGCCAGCAGCTTGGATGGGGGGGCGGCCAAAAACATTCAGTACTTC. Its protein is CASSLDGGAAKNIQYF.

This clone was picked up a small number of times. The chain couples TRBV6-1 to TRBJ2-2; D is unresolved. CDR1 and CDR2 (germline): MNHNS, SASEGT. The CDR3 runs 15 residues. The V end lost 3 bases, the J end lost 0 bases, and 8 bases lay between the germline ends. CDR3 amino acids: CASSDQFANTGELFF. The CDR3 coding sequence is TGTGCCAGCAGTGATCAGTTCGCGAACACCGGGGAGCTGTTTTTT.

The rearrangement uses TRBV9 and TRBJ2-1, with 8 bases identical to TRBD2. The CDR3 is 16 residues long. The germline V gene has CDR1 SGDLS and CDR2 YYNGEE. Losses at the gene ends were 4 bases for V and 7 bases for J; bases not matched to a gene: 13. In DNA, the CDR3 is TGTGCCAGCAGCACAGGACCCGGGACTAGGGGTAATGAGCAGTTCTTC. It yields the protein CASSTGPGTRGNEQFF.

The gene calls are TRBV2 and TRBJ1-2; 11 bases line up with TRBD1. This CDR3 has 15 residues. Germline V lookup: CDR1 SNHLY, CDR2 FYNNEI. J gave up 2 bases and V 8 bases, and 7 bases lay outside the gene matches. The CDR3 here is CASHSGQGANYGYTF. The CDR3 coding sequence is TGTGCCAGCCACTCCGGACAGGGGGCAAACTATGGCTACACCTTC.

In its sample, this clone was seen once. The chain uses TRBV11-2 and TRBJ2-1, with D possibly TRBD2 on 6 matching bases. The length of the CDR3 is 17 residues. V lost 4 bases to trimming and J lost 6 bases, with 22 bases between them. In germline, CDR1 is SGHAT, CDR2 FQNNGV. The CDR3 region is CASSSLGLARVSNEQFF. CDR3 sequence (DNA): TGTGCCAGCAGCTCATTGGGACTGGCTCGGGTGAGCAATGAGCAGTTCTTC.

V and J are TRBV5-4 and TRBJ1-6; D not resolved. The CDR3 has 14 residues. CDR1 SGHNT and CDR2 YYREEE come from the germline V gene (reference sequence). Trimming cost V 6 bases and J 7 bases, with 14 bases left between them. The CDR3 spells CASKRGGSNSPLHF. CDR3 DNA sequence: TGTGCCAGCAAACGGGGAGGAAGCAATTCACCCCTCCACTTT.